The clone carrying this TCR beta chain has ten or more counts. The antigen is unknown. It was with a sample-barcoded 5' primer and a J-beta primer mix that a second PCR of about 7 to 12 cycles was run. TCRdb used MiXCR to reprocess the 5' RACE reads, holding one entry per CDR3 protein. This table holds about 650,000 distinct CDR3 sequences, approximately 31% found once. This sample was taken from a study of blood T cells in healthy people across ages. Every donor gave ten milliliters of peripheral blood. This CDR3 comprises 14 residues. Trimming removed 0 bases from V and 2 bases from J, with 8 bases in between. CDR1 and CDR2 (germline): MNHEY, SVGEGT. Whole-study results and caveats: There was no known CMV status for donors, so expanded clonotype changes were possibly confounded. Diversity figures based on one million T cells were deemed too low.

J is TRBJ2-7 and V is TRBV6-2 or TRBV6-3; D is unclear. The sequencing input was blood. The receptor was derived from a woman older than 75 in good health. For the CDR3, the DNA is TGTGCCAGCAGTTACTCGCCTCATACCTACGAGCAGTACTTC. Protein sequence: CASSYSPHTYEQYF.